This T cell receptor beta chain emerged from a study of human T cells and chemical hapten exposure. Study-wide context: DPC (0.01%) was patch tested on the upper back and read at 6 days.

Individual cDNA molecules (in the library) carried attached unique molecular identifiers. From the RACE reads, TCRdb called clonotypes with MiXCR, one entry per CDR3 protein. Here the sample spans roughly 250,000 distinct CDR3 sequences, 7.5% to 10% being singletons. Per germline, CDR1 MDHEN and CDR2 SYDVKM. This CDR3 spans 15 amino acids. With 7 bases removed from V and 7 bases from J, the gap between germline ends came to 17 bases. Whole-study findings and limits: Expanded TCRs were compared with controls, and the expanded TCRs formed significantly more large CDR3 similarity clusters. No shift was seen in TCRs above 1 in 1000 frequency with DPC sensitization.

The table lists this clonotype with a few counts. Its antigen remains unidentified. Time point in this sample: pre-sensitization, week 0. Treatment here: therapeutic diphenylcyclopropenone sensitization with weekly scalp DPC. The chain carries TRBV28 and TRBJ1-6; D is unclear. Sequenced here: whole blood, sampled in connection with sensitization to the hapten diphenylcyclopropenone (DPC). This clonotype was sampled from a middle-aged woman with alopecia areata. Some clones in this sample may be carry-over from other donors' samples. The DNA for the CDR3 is TGTGCCAGCACCCCCCCCCGGGCGCACAATTCACCCCTCCACTTT. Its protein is CASTPPRAHNSPLHF.